Shown below are 11 T cell receptor beta chains from a single sample sequenced in a study of T cells in Graves' hyperthyroidism and ophthalmopathy. Amplified TCR beta CDR3 regions came from RNA transcripts. TCR CDR3 underwent first-round RT-PCR with the HTBI primer set. MiXCR, applied by TCRdb to the multiplex PCR reads, yields one record per CDR3 protein. The sample records 300,000 or so distinct CDR3 sequences, about 18% being singletons. Sequencing was done on a sample of blood. Receptors were obtained from a woman aged 60-75 years with Graves' ophthalmopathy.

This clonotype came up many times. One junction end disagrees with the germline gene, perhaps due to a read error. The chain uses TRBV7-9 and TRBJ2-5; D is perhaps TRBD1 (5 bases). Germline V lookup: CDR1 SEHNR, CDR2 FQNEAQ (reference sequence). The CDR3 totals 9 residues. The CDR3 bases are TGTGCCAGCAGCTCCCAGACAGTCTTC. Its translation is CASSSQTVF.

This clonotype was seen a few times. The J gene is TRBJ2-3, the V gene TRBV11-2; TRBD2 is a possible D gene (5 bases). This CDR3 comprises 13 residues. Per the germline V gene, CDR1 is SGHAT and CDR2 is FQNNGV. V lost 5 bases, J lost 5 bases, and 11 bases lay in between. CDR3 sequence (DNA): TGTGCCAGCAGCCAGGCCGGGGTAGATACGCAGTATTTT. The encoded protein is CASSQAGVDTQYF.

This clonotype was seen only once. This chain connects TRBV11-2 to TRBJ2-7; TRBD1 might be the D (5 bases). V lost 5 bases to trimming and J lost 4 bases, with 18 bases between them. The germline V gene encodes CDR1 SGHAT and CDR2 FQNNGV. The CDR3 is 15 amino acids. CDR3 nucleotide sequence: TGTGCCAGCAGCCAAGATCAGGGATTCAAGTACGAGCAGTACTTC. It yields the protein CASSQDQGFKYEQYF.

For this clonotype: A much larger clone sits a single nucleotide away, making a read error possible. The chain has TRBV29-1 and TRBJ1-2; the D gene is possibly TRBD1 (5 bases). The germline CDR1 and CDR2 sequences are SQVTM and ANQGSEA. There are 11 residues in the CDR3. The CDR3 spells CSAEDRGGYTF. For the CDR3, the DNA is TGCAGCGCTGAAGATAGGGGAGGCTACACCTTC.

This clonotype was observed at least ten times. V is TRBV12-3 or TRBV12-4 and J is TRBJ2-3; a weak D match, TRBD1 (6 bases). Trimming removed 4 bases from V and 1 base from J, with 18 bases in between. The CDR3 sequence is 17 residues long. CDR3 nucleotides: TGTGCCAGCAGTTCCCCGTACAGGGTAGGCGGCACAGATACGCAGTATTTT. This gives the protein CASSSPYRVGGTDTQYF.

This clonotype was found many times. One end of the junction fails to match germline, which may point to a read error. V is TRBV5-1 and J is TRBJ2-5; the D call may be TRBD1 or TRBD2 (6 bases each). Germline values: CDR1 SGHRS, CDR2 YFSETQ. This CDR3 spans 13 amino acids. The CDR3 bases are TGCGCCAGCGCCCGGAGGGGGGAAGATACCCAGTACTTC. As protein: CASARRGEDTQYF.

This clonotype was seen only a few times. The V and J genes are TRBV4-3 and TRBJ2-5, with 9 bases matching TRBD1. This CDR3 comprises 15 residues. Trimming took 4 bases from V and 3 from J; bases not matched to a gene: 6. Germline V gene lookup returns CDR1 LGHNA and CDR2 YSLEER. The CDR3 DNA sequence: TGCGCCAGCAGCCGAAGACGGGACAGGGAAGAGACCCAGTACTTC. Encoded protein: CASSRRRDREETQYF.

This clonotype was recorded many times. The chain has TRBV4-3 and TRBJ1-4; tentative D call: TRBD1 (5 bases). V dropped 1 base and J dropped 3 bases, with 12 bases sitting between them. CDR1 and CDR2 from the germline V gene are LGHNA and YSLEER. This CDR3 has 16 residues. As DNA, the CDR3 is TGCGCCAGCAGCCAAGGGTGGAGGGGAGCTAATGAAAAACTGTTTTTT. Translation: CASSQGWRGANEKLFF.

The chain has TRBV29-1 and TRBJ1-1; 9 bases match TRBD1. The V gene's germline CDR1 is SQVTM and CDR2 ANQGSEA. This CDR3 is 13 amino acids long. The ends lost 8 bases at V and 1 base at J; junction bases unmatched: 5. CDR3 nucleotide sequence: TGCAGCACCTCGGACAGGGGGAACACTGAAGCTTTCTTT. It yields the protein CSTSDRGNTEAFF.

The sample holds many counts of this clonotype. The chain joins TRBV27 to TRBJ1-1; TRBD1 matches at 7 bases. V was clipped by 4 bases and J by 3 bases; unmatched bases: 5. Per the germline V gene, CDR1 is MNHEY and CDR2 is SMNVEV (reference sequence). CDR3 length: 14 amino acids. The CDR3 nucleotides are TGTGCCAGCAGTTCGGGACAGAAAGACACTGAAGCTTTCTTT. This translates into CASSSGQKDTEAFF.

As regards this clonotype: Possible read error: a much larger clone is one base away. This chain connects TRBV15 to TRBJ2-7, with D maybe TRBD2 (5 bases). Germline-derived CDR1 and CDR2 are LNHNV and YYDKDF (reference sequence). This CDR3 is 15 amino acids long. Here the CDR3 reads CATSPEGASSYGQYF. The CDR3, as DNA: TGTGCCACCAGCCCCGAGGGTGCTAGCTCCTACGGGCAGTACTTC.